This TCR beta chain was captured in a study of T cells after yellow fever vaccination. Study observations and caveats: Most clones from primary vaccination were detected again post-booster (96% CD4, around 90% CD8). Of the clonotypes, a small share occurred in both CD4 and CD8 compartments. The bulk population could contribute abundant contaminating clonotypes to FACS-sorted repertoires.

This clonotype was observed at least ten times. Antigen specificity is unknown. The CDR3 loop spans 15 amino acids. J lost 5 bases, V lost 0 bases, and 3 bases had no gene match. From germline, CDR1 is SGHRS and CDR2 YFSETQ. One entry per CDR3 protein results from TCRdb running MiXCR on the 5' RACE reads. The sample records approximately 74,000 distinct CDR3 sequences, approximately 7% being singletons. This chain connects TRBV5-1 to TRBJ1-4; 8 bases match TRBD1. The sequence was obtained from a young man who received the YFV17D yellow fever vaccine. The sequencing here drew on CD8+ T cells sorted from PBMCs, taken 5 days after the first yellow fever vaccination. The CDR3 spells CASSLGQGSNEKLFF. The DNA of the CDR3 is TGCGCCAGCAGCTTGGGACAGGGGAGCAATGAAAAACTGTTTTTT.